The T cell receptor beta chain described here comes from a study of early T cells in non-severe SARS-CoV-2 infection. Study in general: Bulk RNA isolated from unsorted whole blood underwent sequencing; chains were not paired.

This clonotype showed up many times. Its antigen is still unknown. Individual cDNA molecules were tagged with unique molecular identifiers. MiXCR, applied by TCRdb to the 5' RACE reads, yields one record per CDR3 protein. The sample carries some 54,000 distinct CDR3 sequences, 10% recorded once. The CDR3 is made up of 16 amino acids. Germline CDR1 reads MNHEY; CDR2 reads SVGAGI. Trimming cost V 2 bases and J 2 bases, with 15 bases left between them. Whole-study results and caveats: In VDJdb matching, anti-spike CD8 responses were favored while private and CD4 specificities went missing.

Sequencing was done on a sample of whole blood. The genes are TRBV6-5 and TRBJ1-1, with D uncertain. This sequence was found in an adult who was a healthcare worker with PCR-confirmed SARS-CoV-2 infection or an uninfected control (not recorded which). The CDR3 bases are TGTGCCAGCAGTTACGCAAACAGAGAAATTAACACTGAAGCTTTCTTT. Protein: CASSYANREINTEAFF.